The sequence of this TCR beta chain was determined in a study of blood T cell repertoires in COVID-19. Study-wide context: The analysed material was cDNA or gDNA that came from T cells, B-cell-depleted T cells, or PBMCs.

The CDR3 is made up of 17 amino acids. Between the trimmed V and J ends, which lost 0 bases and 4 bases, there was a span of 15 bases. Germline V gene lookup returns CDR1 SGHAT and CDR2 FQNNGV. The data were produced by immunoSEQ multiplex PCR, yet TCRdb's version contains in-frame clones alone and is incomplete. This table has approximately 250,000 clones, less than 90% appearing once. The TCR was taken from a man aged 55 to 70 who had recovered from COVID-19. Sequenced input: peripheral blood. The rearrangement uses TRBV11-2 and TRBJ2-2; D might be TRBD2 (5 bases). The chain's CDR3 is CASSLELRGSGTGELFF. CDR3 nucleotide sequence: TGTGCCAGCAGCTTAGAGCTACGGGGTTCGGGCACCGGGGAGCTGTTTTTT. Full variable domain (rest looked up from reference TRBV11-2 and TRBJ2-2): EAGVAQSPRYKIIEKRQSVAFWCNPISGHATLYWYQQILGQGPKLLIQFQNNGVVDDSQLPKDRFSAERLKGVDSTLKIQPAKLEDSAVYLCASSLELRGSGTGELFFGEGSRLTVL.